The table lists the clone carrying this T cell receptor (beta chain) with a few counts. The antigen is undetermined. Use of 60 Vbeta and 13 Jbeta primers characterized the PCR. Profiled with immunoSEQ multiplex PCR; TCRdb holds only in-frame clones, not every one. The top ten hold around 2% of the sample, which has under 140,000 clones, around 87% seen once. The CDR3 contains 13 residues. Germline-derived CDR1 and CDR2 are LNHNV and YYDKDF (reference sequence). Deletions cut 7 bases from V and 3 bases from J, with 10 bases between. The sample belongs to a study of cytomegalovirus exposure and HLA in healthy donors. Study outcomes and limitations: Presence/absence results assume similar sequencing depth per donor, which may not hold. Accurate prediction of most subjects' HLA-A and HLA-B alleles from TCR beta sequences was reported.

The rearrangement uses TRBV15 and TRBJ2-1; D remains ambiguous. Sequencing was done on a sample of PBMCs. The receptor was derived from a man aged 35 to 55 in good health and CMV-seronegative. In DNA form, the CDR3 reads TGTGCCACCACCCAGTCCCTCTACAATGAGCAGTTCTTC. Translated: CATTQSLYNEQFF.